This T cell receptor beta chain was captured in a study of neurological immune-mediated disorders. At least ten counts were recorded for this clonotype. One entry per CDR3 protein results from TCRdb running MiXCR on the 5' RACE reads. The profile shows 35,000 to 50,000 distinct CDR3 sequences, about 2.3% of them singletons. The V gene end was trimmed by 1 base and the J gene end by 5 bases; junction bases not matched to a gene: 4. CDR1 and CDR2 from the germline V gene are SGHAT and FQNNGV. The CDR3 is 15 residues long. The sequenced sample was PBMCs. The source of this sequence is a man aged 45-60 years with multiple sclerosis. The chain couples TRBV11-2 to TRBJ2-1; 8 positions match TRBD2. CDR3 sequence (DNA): TGTGCCAGCAGCTTAGCGGGGGGGTTGAACAATGAGCAGTTCTTC. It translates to CASSLAGGLNNEQFF. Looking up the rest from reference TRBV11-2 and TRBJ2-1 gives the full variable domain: EAGVAQSPRYKIIEKRQSVAFWCNPISGHATLYWYQQILGQGPKLLIQFQNNGVVDDSQLPKDRFSAERLKGVDSTLKIQPAKLEDSAVYLCASSLAGGLNNEQFFGPGTRLTVL.